The 14 T cell receptor beta chains below were found in one sample sequenced in a study of CD8+CD57+ T cells in acquired aplastic anemia. In patients chosen for sequencing, flow cytometry had shown CD8+CD57+ cell expansion. TCR beta VDJ and CDR3 profiling used genomic DNA as template. Using its own MiXCR run on the reads, TCRdb lists one record per CDR3 protein. Altogether 150,000 to 200,000 distinct CDR3 sequences are present, roughly half being singletons, with the ten largest covering 1.8%. Sequencing was done on a sample of sorted CD4+, CD8+, or CD8+CD57+ T cells (not recorded which) from PBMCs. These receptors came from a human donor with aplastic anemia.

The chain joins TRBV24-1 to TRBJ2-1, with 12 nucleotides matching TRBD2. V was pared by 3 bases and J by 3 bases, with 2 bases of the junction left unmatched. Germline V gene lookup returns CDR1 KGHDR and CDR2 SFDVKD. CDR3 size: 16 residues. CDR3 sequence (DNA): TGTGCCACCAGTGATAGGACTAGCGGGATCTACAATGAGCAGTTCTTC. Its protein product is CATSDRTSGIYNEQFF.

This clonotype has at least ten counts. The chain has TRBV5-6 and TRBJ2-7; unclear D gene. CDR3 length equals 15 residues. CDR1 and CDR2 from the germline V gene are SGHDT and YYEEEE. The V gene lost 4 bases and the J gene lost 4 bases, with 18 bases spanning the gap. CDR3: CASSPSGSLLYEQYF. The DNA for the CDR3 is TGTGCCAGCAGCCCCTCTGGCTCACTCTTATACGAGCAGTACTTC.

The table lists this clonotype with a count of one. In this CDR3 the conserved last residue, phenylalanine or tryptophan, is missing, so a read error is likely. The chain couples TRBV5-4 to TRBJ2-7; 8 bases are shared with TRBD2. The CDR3 has 14 amino acids. Germline lookup yields CDR1 SGHNT and CDR2 YYREEE (reference sequence). The CDR3 sequence: CASSLRGGRYDQYS. CDR3 in DNA: TGTGCCAGCAGCTTGCGGGGGGGCCGGTACGATCAGTACTCC.

The chain joins TRBV6-1 to TRBJ2-4; TRBD2 aligns across 13 bases. V lost 4 bases, J lost 0 bases, and 6 bases stayed unmatched. The germline gives CDR1 MNHNS, CDR2 SASEGT. The length of the CDR3 is 18 residues. CDR3: CASSVPGLAGLAKNIQYF. The CDR3, as DNA: TGTGCCAGCAGTGTCCCGGGACTAGCGGGGTTAGCCAAAAACATTCAGTACTTC.

The table lists this clonotype with many counts. J is TRBJ2-1 and V is TRBV14; 12 bases align to TRBD2. CDR1 is SGHDN, CDR2 FVKESK, per germline. The CDR3 is 14 amino acids. V was pared by 4 bases and J by 11 bases, with 6 bases of the junction left unmatched. CDR3 sequence: CASSPRLAGEQQFF. The CDR3 DNA reads as TGTGCCAGCAGCCCGCGACTAGCGGGGGAGCAGCAGTTCTTC.

For this clonotype: It may be a read error: a sequence one base away is much more abundant. The chain couples TRBV20-1 to TRBJ2-2, with TRBD1 matching 8 bases. This CDR3 has 14 residues. Germline V gene lookup returns CDR1 DFQATT and CDR2 SNEGSKA (reference sequence). With V trimmed by 6 bases and J by 6 bases, 9 bases remained unmatched. CDR3 nucleotides: TGCAGTGCCCCTCACCAGGGGGCTGCCGGGGAGCTGTTTTTT. Translation: CSAPHQGAAGELFF.

Only a few counts were recorded for this clonotype. This chain links TRBV4-2 with TRBJ2-1; TRBD2 matches 16 bases. In germline, CDR1 is LGHNA, CDR2 YNFKEQ. The trim removed 4 bases at V and 0 bases at J, leaving 6 bases unmatched. The CDR3 has 19 amino acids. CDR3 sequence reads: CASSRRGTSGGVSYNEQFF. In DNA, the CDR3 is TGTGCCAGCAGCCGGAGAGGGACTAGCGGGGGGGTCTCCTACAATGAGCAGTTCTTC.

Ten or more counts support this clonotype. Here the CDR3 reads CSAAPGTAVGAFF. The CDR3 coding sequence is TGCAGTGCCGCCCCCGGGACAGCGGTAGGAGCTTTCTTT. The rearrangement links TRBV20-1 to TRBJ1-1, with 7 bases identical to TRBD1. Germline V gene lookup returns CDR1 DFQATT and CDR2 SNEGSKA (reference sequence). The length of the CDR3 is 13 residues. V lost 6 bases to trimming and J lost 10 bases; unmatched junction nucleotides: 14.

A remark on this clonotype: A read error may be the cause here, since a much bigger clone is one base away. The chain recombines TRBV11-1 with TRBJ2-4; 9 bases line up with TRBD1. The CDR3 has 15 amino acids. CDR1 and CDR2 (germline): SGHAT, FQDESV (reference sequence). V dropped 5 bases and J dropped 5; count of bases not matched to a gene: 7. This CDR3 is CASSQSGTGQNIQYF. As DNA, the CDR3 is TGTGCCAGCAGCCAGTCAGGGACAGGGCAAAACATTCAGTACTTC.

The chain employs TRBV2 and TRBJ1-4, with D possibly TRBD1 on 5 matching bases. The CDR3 spans 13 residues. Germline V gene lookup returns CDR1 SNHLY and CDR2 FYNNEI. Trimming pared 8 bases from V and 8 bases from J, leaving 15 bases between. CDR3 in DNA: TGTGCCAGCGAAGCAGGGCAAAGGGAAAAACTGTTTTTT. This codes for CASEAGQREKLFF.

The chain combines TRBV7-3 with TRBJ2-3; D gene ambiguous. CDR1 and CDR2 from the germline V gene are SGHTA and FQGTGA. The CDR3 loop spans 15 amino acids. With 5 bases removed from V and 0 bases from J, the gap between germline ends came to 12 bases. The CDR3 protein is CASSPMDVSTDTQYF. The DNA for the CDR3 is TGTGCCAGCAGCCCCATGGATGTAAGCACAGATACGCAGTATTTT.

This sequence joins TRBV7-3 and TRBJ2-5; D is unresolved. CDR3 size: 12 residues. Deletions cut 5 bases from V and 7 bases from J, with 11 bases between. CDR1 SGHTA and CDR2 FQGTGA come from the germline V gene. The CDR3 coding sequence is TGTGCCAGCAGCCCCCAGCCCGGGACCCAGTACTTC. Translating it yields CASSPQPGTQYF.

This clonotype was picked up a small number of times. This chain connects TRBV9 to TRBJ1-1, with D possibly being TRBD1 (5 bases). V lost 4 bases, J lost 5 bases, and 21 bases lay in between. This CDR3 is built from 16 residues. Germline lookup yields CDR1 SGDLS and CDR2 YYNGEE. The DNA of the CDR3 is TGTGCCAGCAGCTCCCCGATGACAGAAGCCCCAACTGAAGCTTTCTTT. Protein sequence: CASSSPMTEAPTEAFF.

This clonotype was recorded at least ten times. The chain joins TRBV9 to TRBJ2-5; unclear D gene. In germline, CDR1 is SGDLS, CDR2 YYNGEE. The V end was cut by 0 bases, the J end by 4 bases, with 10 bases between. This CDR3 has 14 residues. CDR3 in amino acids: CASSVGEARETQYF. In DNA, the CDR3 is TGTGCCAGCAGCGTAGGCGAGGCTAGAGAGACCCAGTACTTC.